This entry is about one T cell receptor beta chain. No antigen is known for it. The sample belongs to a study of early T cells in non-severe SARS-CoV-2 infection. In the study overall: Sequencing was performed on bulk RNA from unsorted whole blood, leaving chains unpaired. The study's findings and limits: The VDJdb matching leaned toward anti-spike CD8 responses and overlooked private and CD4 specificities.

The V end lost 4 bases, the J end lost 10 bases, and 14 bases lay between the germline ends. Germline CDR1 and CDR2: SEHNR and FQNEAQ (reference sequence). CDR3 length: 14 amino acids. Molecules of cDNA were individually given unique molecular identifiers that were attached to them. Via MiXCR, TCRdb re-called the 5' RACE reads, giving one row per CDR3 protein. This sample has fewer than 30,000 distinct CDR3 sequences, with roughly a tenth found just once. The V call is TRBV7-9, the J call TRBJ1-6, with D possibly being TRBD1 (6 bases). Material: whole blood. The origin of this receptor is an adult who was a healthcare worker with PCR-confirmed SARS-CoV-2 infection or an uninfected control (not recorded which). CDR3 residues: CASSSPGGRSPLHF. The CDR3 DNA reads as TGTGCCAGCAGCTCACCGGGGGGCAGGTCACCCCTCCACTTT.